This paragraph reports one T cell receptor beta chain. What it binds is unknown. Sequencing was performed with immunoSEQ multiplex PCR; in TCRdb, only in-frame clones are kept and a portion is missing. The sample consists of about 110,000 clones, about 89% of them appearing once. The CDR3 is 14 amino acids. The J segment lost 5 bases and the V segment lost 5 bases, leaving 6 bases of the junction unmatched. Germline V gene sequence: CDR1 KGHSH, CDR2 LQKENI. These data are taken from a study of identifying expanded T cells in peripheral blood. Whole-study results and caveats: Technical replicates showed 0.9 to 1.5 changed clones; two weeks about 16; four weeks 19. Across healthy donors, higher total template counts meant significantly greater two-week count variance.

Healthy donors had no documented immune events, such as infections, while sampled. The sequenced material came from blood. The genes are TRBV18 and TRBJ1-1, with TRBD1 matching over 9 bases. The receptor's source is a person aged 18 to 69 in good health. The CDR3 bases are TGTGCCAGCTCAACGGACAGGGGTATGACTGAAGCTTTCTTT. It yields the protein CASSTDRGMTEAFF.